This T cell receptor (beta chain) emerged from a study of T cells in localized non-small cell lung cancer (TCRdb year 2020). Context from the whole study: Comparing tumors with uninvolved tumor-adjacent lungs, the study looked at the T cell repertoires of hundreds of patients with early-stage NSCLC. The cohort consisted of roughly 240 treatment-naive NSCLC patients whose localized lung tumors had been resected. NSCLC patients had a mean age of around 61 years, and more than 120 were male and 107 female.

Broad study findings and their caveats: Higher T cell density in blood was associated with longer overall survival, whereas higher clonality in adjacent lung was associated with shorter survival. Uninvolved tumor-adjacent lung showed the highest T cell clonality, higher than tumor, which suggests more focused antigenic responses in the uninvolved tumor-adjacent lung. A median of roughly 56 of the top 100 tumor clones were detected in paired uninvolved adjacent lung, and about 29 of these tumor clones were also found among the top 100 clones of the paired uninvolved adjacent lung. Because the study design was exploratory, TCR variables were selected using unadjusted p-values without false-discovery rate correction. Because multi-region sequencing of the tumors was not done, intratumor heterogeneity could not be ruled out.

From the germline V gene, CDR1 is SGHNT and CDR2 is YENEEA. Germline trimming amounts to 2 bases on V and 0 bases on J, with 1 as the count of junction bases outside the gene matches. From its cysteine to its phenylalanine, the CDR3 spans 14 amino acids. Only the CDR3 part of the read is kept: 42 bases, read in frame from the first base. As to this clone: Its antigen has not been determined. No base qualities exist here, and no much larger clone lies one base off it.

At diagnosis, tumor, uninvolved tumor-adjacent lung and peripheral blood were collected and then preserved as a mix of FFPE and fresh-frozen material. For TCR repertoire profiling, the blood samples were analyzed as peripheral blood mononuclear cells. The immunoSEQ Assay was used to sequence TCR beta CDR3 regions from DNA. As for the authors' bioinformatics: T cell density was computed as TCR beta template counts normalized to usable DNA estimated by amplifying housekeeping genes. Using the preseqR package, richness was estimated by extrapolating to 120,000 templates for tissue samples and 400,000 templates for PBMC samples. Clonality was calculated as one minus Pielou's evenness. Differential abundance testing on productive amino-acid clonotypes, with a minimum total count of 5 and an alpha of 0.1, was used to identify tissue-enriched TCRs. The Jaccard Index and the Morisita Overlap Index were used to quantify repertoire overlap between compartments. GLIPH clustered TCR beta CDR3s with public tetramer-defined viral CDR3s; viral motifs required at least three viral sequences plus V-gene enrichment. The table was pulled from immuneACCESS by TCRdb, which kept in-frame rearrangements only. Such tables lose some clones; where checked, under half of the loss comes from unresolved V genes, and the rest has no known cause. From that table come the V and J calls and clone size; the DNA was used to work out D and trimming. The sample table lists about 33,000 clones, less than 80% of them with a count of one. Around a third of the sample comes from the top ten.

This receptor chain uses TRBV11-3 and TRBJ2-7; 7 junctional bases match TRBD2. The material was peripheral blood, obtained before any cancer treatment. The receptor's source is a male donor at least 60 years old with stage II squamous cell lung carcinoma. The CDR3 reads as follows: CASSLSGVSYEQYF. The DNA sequence is TGTGCCAGCAGCTTAAGCGGGGTCTCCTACGAGCAGTACTTC.